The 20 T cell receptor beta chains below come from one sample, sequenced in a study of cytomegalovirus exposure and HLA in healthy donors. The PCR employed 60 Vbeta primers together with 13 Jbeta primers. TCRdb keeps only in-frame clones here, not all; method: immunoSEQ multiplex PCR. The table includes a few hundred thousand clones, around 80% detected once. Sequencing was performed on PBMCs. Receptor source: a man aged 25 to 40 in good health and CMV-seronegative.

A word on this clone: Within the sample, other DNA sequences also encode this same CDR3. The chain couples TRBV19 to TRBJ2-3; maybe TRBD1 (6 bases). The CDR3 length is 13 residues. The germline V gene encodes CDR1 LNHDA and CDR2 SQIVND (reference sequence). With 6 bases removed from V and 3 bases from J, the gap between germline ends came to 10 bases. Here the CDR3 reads CASSPRGTDTQYF. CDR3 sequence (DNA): TGTGCCAGTAGCCCTAGGGGGACAGATACGCAGTATTTT. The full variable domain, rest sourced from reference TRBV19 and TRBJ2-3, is DGGITQSPKYLFRKEGQNVTLSCEQNLNHDAMYWYRQDPGQGLRLIYYSQIVNDFQKGDIAEGYSVSREKKESFPLTVTSAQKNPTAFYLCASSPRGTDTQYFGPGTRLTVL.

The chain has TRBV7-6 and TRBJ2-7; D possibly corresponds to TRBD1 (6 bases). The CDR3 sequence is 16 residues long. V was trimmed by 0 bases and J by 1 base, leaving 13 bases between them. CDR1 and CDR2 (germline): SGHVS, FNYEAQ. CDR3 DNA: TGTGCCAGCAGCTTAGCCACAGGGTTAAGTTCCTACGAGCAGTACTTC. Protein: CASSLATGLSSYEQYF.

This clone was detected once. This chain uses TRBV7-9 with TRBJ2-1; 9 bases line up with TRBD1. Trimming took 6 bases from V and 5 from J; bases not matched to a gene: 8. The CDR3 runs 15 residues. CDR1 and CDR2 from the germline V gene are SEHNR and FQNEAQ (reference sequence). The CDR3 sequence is CASSRGQGTHNEQFF. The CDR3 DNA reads TGTGCCAGCAGTCGAGGACAGGGGACTCACAATGAGCAGTTCTTC.

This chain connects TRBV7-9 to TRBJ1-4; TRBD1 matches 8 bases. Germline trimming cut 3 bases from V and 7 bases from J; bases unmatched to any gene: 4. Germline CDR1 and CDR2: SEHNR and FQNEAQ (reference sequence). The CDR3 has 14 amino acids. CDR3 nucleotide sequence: TGTGCCAGCAGCTTCGGACAGGGAAGTGAAAAACTGTTTTTT. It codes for CASSFGQGSEKLFF.

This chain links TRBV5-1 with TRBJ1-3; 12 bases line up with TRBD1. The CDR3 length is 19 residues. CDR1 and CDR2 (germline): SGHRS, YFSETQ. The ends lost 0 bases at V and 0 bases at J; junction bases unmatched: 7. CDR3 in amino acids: CASSLGDRGPLLSGNTIYF. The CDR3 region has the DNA TGCGCCAGCAGCTTGGGGGACAGGGGGCCTCTTCTCTCTGGAAACACCATATATTTT.

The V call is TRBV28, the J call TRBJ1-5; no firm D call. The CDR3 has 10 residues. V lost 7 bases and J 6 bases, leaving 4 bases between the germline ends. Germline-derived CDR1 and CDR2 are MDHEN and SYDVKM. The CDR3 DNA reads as TGTGCCAGCAAGAGTCAGCCCCAGCATTTT. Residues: CASKSQPQHF. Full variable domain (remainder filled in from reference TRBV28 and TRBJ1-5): DVKVTQSSRYLVKRTGEKVFLECVQDMDHENMFWYRQDPGLGLRLIYFSYDVKMKEKGDIPEGYSVSREKKERFSLILESASTNQTSMYLCASKSQPQHFGDGTRLSIL.

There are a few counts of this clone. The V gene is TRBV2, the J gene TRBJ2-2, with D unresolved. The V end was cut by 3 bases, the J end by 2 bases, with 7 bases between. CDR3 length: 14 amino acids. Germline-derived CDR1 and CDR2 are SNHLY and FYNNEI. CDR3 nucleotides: TGTGCCAGCAGTGACTACCTAAACACCGGGGAGCTGTTTTTT. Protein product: CASSDYLNTGELFF. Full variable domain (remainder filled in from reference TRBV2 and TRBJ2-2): EPEVTQTPSHQVTQMGQEVILRCVPISNHLYFYWYRQILGQKVEFLVSFYNNEISEKSEIFDDQFSVERPDGSNFTLKIRSTKLEDSAMYFCASSDYLNTGELFFGEGSRLTVL.

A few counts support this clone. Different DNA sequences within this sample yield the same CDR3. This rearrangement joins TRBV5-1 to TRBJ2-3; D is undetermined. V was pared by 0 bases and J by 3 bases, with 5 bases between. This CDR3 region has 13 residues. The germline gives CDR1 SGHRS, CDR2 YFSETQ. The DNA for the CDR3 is TGCGCCAGCAGCTTGGCCGGGACAGATACGCAGTATTTT. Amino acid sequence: CASSLAGTDTQYF.

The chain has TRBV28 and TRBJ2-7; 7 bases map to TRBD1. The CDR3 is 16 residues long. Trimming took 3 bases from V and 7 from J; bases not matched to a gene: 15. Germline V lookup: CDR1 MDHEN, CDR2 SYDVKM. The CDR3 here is CASSFFGQDPRGEQYF. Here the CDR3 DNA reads TGTGCCAGCAGTTTCTTCGGACAGGACCCCAGGGGGGAGCAGTACTTC.

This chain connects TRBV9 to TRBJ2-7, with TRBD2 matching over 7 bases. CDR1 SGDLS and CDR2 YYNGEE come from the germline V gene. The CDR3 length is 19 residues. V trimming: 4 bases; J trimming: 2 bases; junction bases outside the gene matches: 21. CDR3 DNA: TGTGCCAGCAGCCCGGGGCGGGGGACCACAAGAGGAGGTGCCTACGAGCAGTACTTC. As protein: CASSPGRGTTRGGAYEQYF. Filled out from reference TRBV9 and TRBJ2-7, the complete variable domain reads DSGVTQTPKHLITATGQRVTLRCSPRSGDLSVYWYQQSLDQGLQFLIQYYNGEERAKGNILERFSAQQFPDLHSELNLSSLELGDSALYFCASSPGRGTTRGGAYEQYFGPGTRLTVT.

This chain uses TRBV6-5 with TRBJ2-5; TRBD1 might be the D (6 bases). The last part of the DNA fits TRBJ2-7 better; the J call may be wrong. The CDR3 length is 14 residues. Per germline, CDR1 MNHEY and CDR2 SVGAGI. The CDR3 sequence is CASSYAGQPLEQYF. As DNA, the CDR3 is TGTGCCAGCAGTTACGCCGGACAGCCTCTCGAGCAGTACTTC.

The CDR3 sequence is CASSPLGNEQFF. The CDR3 DNA reads as TGTGCCAGCTCACCACTCGGCAATGAGCAGTTCTTC. V is TRBV18 and J is TRBJ2-1, with D unclear. CDR1 is KGHSH, CDR2 LQKENI, per germline. Trimming removed 1 base from V and 6 bases from J, with 4 bases in between. The CDR3 totals 12 residues.

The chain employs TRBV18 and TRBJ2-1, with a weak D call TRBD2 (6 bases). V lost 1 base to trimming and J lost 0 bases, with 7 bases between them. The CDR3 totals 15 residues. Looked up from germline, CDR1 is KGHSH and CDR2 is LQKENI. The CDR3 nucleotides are TGTGCCAGCTCACCACTAGCGGCCTCCTACAATGAGCAGTTCTTC. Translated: CASSPLAASYNEQFF.

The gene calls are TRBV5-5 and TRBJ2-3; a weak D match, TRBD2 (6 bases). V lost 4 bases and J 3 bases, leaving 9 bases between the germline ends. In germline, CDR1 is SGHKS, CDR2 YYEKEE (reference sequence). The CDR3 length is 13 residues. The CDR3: CASSPAGTDTQYF. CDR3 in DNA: TGTGCCAGCAGCCCCGCGGGGACAGATACGCAGTATTTT.

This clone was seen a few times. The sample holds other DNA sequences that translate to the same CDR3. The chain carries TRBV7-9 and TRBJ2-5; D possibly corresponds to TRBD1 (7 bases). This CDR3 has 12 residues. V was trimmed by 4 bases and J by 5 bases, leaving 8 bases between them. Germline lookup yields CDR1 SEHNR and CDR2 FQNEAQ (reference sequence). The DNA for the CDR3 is TGTGCCAGCAGCTCAGGGGGGGAGACCCAGTACTTC. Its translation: CASSSGGETQYF.

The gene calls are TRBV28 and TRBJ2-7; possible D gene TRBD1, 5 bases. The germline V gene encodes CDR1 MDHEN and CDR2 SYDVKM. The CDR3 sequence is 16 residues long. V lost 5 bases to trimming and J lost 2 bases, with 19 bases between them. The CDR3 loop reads CASSAPQEIVPYEQYF. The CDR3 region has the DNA TGTGCCAGCAGTGCTCCACAGGAAATTGTTCCCTACGAGCAGTACTTC. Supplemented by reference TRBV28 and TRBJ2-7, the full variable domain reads DVKVTQSSRYLVKRTGEKVFLECVQDMDHENMFWYRQDPGLGLRLIYFSYDVKMKEKGDIPEGYSVSREKKERFSLILESASTNQTSMYLCASSAPQEIVPYEQYFGPGTRLTVT.

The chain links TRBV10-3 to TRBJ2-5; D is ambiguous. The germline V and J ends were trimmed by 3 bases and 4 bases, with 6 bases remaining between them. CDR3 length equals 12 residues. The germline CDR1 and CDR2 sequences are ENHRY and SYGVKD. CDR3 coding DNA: TGTGCCATCAGTGAATATAGAGAGACCCAGTACTTC. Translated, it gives CAISEYRETQYF.

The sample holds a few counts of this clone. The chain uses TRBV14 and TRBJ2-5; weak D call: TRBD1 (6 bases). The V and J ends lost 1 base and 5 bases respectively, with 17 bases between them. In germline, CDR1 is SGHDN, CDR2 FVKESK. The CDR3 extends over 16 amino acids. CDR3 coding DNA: TGTGCCAGCAGCCAAGTGCGGACAGTGCTCGGGGAGACCCAGTACTTC. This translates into CASSQVRTVLGETQYF.

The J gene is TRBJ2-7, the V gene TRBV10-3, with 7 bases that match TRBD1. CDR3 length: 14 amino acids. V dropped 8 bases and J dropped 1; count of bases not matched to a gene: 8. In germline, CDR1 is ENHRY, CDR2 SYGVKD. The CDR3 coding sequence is TGTGCCATCGAGGAGGCGACAGGGTCCTACGAGCAGTACTTC. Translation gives CAIEEATGSYEQYF.

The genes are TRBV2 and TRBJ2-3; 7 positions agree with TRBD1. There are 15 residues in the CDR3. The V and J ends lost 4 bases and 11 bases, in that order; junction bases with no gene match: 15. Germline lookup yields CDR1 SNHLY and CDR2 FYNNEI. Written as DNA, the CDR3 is TGTGCCAGCAGTGGAGACAGGGCAGGGGTCGAGGTGCAGTATTTT. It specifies CASSGDRAGVEVQYF.